This T cell receptor beta chain was captured by sequencing in a study of blood T cell repertoires in COVID-19. As for the study in general: Some COVID-19 samples were acute and others convalescent; all came from the United States, Italy and Spain. From T cells, B-cell-depleted T cells, or PBMCs came the material, which was cDNA or gDNA.

Original processing notes: Researchers report that nucleated cell counts were estimated from reference gene primer amplification. Sequencing used immunoSEQ multiplex PCR; TCRdb keeps in-frame clones, though not all of them. The V and J calls and clone size were taken over from that table, and D and trimming were inferred from the DNA. This sample yields around 81,000 clones, of which approximately 80% are seen a single time; 40% to 45% belongs to the top ten. This clone was observed a few times. Germline-derived CDR1 and CDR2 are MNHEY and SVGEGT. V gave up 0 bases and J gave up 8 bases, with 8 bases separating them. CDR3 size: 13 residues.

This TCR was sampled from a man older than 75 with acute or convalescent COVID-19. The material sequenced was peripheral blood. The chain joins TRBV6-2 or TRBV6-3 to TRBJ2-1; unclear D gene. The CDR3 coding sequence is TGTGCCAGCAGTTACTCCGCGCCCCATGAGCAGTTCTTC. This translates into CASSYSAPHEQFF.